Listed below are T cell receptor beta chains from one sample, sequenced in a study of blood T cell repertoires in COVID-19. The assay was immunoSEQ multiplex PCR, and TCRdb's table has in-frame clones only and misses some. The sample has around 140,000 clones, 88% seen once. The sequenced sample consisted of peripheral blood. Receptors originate from a woman in her sixties with acute or convalescent COVID-19. Both conserved end residues are trimmed from each CDR3. The order of the fields is D gene, J gene, V gene, CDR3 protein. D genes are given only for firm matches.

TRBD1 | TRBJ1-2 | TRBV6-2/TRBV6-3 | ASSDRVNRGLDYT
TRBD1 | TRBJ1-2 | TRBV28 | ASRTTGDYGYT
. | TRBJ1-5 | TRBV19 | ASSIESLRQGIGWPQH
TRBD1 | TRBJ1-6 | TRBV19 | ASSTGGFSPLH
TRBD2 | TRBJ2-3 | TRBV11-2 | ASREELAGVGDTQY
. | TRBJ1-5 | TRBV7-8 | ASSLEAGLNQPQH
. | TRBJ1-1 | TRBV3-1/TRBV3-2 | ASSRQYTEAF
. | TRBJ1-2 | TRBV27 | ANSSITGFDYGYT
TRBD1 | TRBJ1-1 | TRBV30 | AWTKRDSQAF
TRBD1 | TRBJ1-4 | TRBV5-5 | ASSPGDRGREKLF
TRBD2 | TRBJ2-1 | TRBV6-4 | ASSDVAGGNEQF
TRBD1 | TRBJ1-2 | TRBV5-8 | ASIPTDRGDGYT
TRBD1 | TRBJ2-1 | TRBV19 | ASSTNRDRGMGEQF
. | TRBJ2-2 | TRBV19 | ASSIIQDTGELF
. | TRBJ1-4 | TRBV28 | ASSLRGVNEKLF
. | TRBJ1-1 | TRBV12-3/TRBV12-4 | ASSQGLGGAF
TRBD1 | TRBJ1-2 | TRBV7-8 | ASSLARSQGARGYT
TRBD1 | TRBJ2-2 | TRBV12-3/TRBV12-4 | ASSPDRGELF
. | TRBJ2-1 | TRBV5-1 | ASSPDSFNEQF
. | TRBJ1-5 | TRBV7-9 | ASSLDRAPQH
. | TRBJ2-5 | TRBV7-9 | ASSLPGEETQY
. | TRBJ2-3 | TRBV7-3 | ASSLTLGASDTQY
. | TRBJ1-6 | TRBV7-3 | ASSLDRNSPLH
TRBD2 | TRBJ2-2 | TRBV7-2 | ASSFFLAGGIGELF
. | TRBJ1-2 | TRBV1 | TSSQADRPPFGLEYGYT
. | TRBJ1-6 | TRBV5-1 | ASSFMAGLTTGSPLH
TRBD1 | TRBJ2-7 | TRBV29-1 | SVEDRGQVLY
. | TRBJ2-7 | TRBV6-5 | ASSYQGYEQY
TRBD2 | TRBJ2-2 | TRBV19 | ASAWRVPLAVNTGELF
TRBD2 | TRBJ2-5 | TRBV6-2/TRBV6-3 | ASSSGAVVQY
TRBD1 | TRBJ2-6 | TRBV7-2 | ASSPQGAVGANVLT
. | TRBJ1-4 | TRBV28 | ASSKQGYNEKLF
TRBD1 | TRBJ1-1 | TRBV4-3 | ASSRTTGGNTEAF
TRBD1 | TRBJ1-2 | TRBV4-3 | ASSQEVLAGQGIYGYT
. | TRBJ1-1 | TRBV10-3 | ATKNQDEDTEAF
. | TRBJ1-1 | TRBV10-3 | AITEGGVRTEAF
. | TRBJ2-3 | TRBV7-3 | ASSLGVTDTQY
TRBD1 | TRBJ1-2 | TRBV6-5 | ASSTDRGSRGYT
TRBD2 | TRBJ2-3 | TRBV2 | ASSGGGSSTDTQY
TRBD1 | TRBJ1-2 | TRBV15 | ATSRGQGAGGYT
. | TRBJ2-4 | TRBV29-1 | SVAQTLAKNIQY
. | TRBJ1-2 | TRBV5-6 | ASSLGVGST
. | TRBJ1-1 | TRBV6-2/TRBV6-3 | ASSYPDLNTEAF
TRBD1 | TRBJ1-2 | TRBV15 | ATSPTGGSYGYT
. | TRBJ1-5 | TRBV11-2 | ASSQDSQPQH
. | TRBJ1-2 | TRBV3-1/TRBV3-2 | ASSPTPPRDGYT
TRBD1 | TRBJ2-1 | TRBV3-1/TRBV3-2 | ASSLNRDPGTDYNEQF
TRBD2 | TRBJ2-1 | TRBV6-6 | ASRQRGGGNEQF
. | TRBJ1-1 | TRBV19 | ARRQVNTEAF
. | TRBJ2-7 | TRBV14 | ASSQGVLRGGSYEQY
. | TRBJ2-2 | TRBV24-1 | ATSDLNRGGTGELF
. | TRBJ2-1 | TRBV4-3 | ASSQDIINEQF
TRBD2 | TRBJ2-1 | TRBV7-3 | ASSFSGGPDNEQF
. | TRBJ1-2 | TRBV7-2 | ASRTLREGYGYT